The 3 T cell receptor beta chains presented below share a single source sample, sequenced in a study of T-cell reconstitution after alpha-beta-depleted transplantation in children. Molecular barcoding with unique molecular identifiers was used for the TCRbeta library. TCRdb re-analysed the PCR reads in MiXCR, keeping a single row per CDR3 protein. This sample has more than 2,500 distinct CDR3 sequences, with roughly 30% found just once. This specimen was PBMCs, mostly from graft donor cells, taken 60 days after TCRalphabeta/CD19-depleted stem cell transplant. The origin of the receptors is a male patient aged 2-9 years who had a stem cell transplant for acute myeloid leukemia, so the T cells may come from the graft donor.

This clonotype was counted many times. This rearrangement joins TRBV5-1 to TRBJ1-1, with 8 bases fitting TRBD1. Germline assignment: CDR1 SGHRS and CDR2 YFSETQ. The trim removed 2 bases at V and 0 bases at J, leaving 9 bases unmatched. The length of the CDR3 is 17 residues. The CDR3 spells CASSFRDRLPMNTEAFF. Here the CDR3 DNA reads TGCGCCAGCAGCTTCCGGGACAGGCTCCCAATGAACACTGAAGCTTTCTTT.

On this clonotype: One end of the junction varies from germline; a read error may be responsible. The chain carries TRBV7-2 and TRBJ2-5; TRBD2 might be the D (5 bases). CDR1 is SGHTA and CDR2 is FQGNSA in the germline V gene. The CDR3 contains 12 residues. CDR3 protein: CASSSPLTSGWF. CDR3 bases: TGTGCCAGCAGCTCCCCCCTGACCAGCGGTTGGTTC.

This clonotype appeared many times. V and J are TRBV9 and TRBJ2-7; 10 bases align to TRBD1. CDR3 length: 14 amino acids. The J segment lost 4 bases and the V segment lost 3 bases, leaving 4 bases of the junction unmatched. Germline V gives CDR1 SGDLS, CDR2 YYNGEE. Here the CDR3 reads CASSATGGAYEQYF. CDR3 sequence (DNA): TGTGCCAGCAGCGCGACAGGGGGCGCTTACGAGCAGTACTTC.